This TCR beta chain was observed in a study of shared T cell receptors in the human thymus. Some clones are missing from TCRdb's copy, which holds only in-frame ones; the method was immunoSEQ multiplex PCR. The profile shows about 500,000 clones, around 82% of them singletons. Trimming at V came to 4 bases and at J to 4 bases, leaving 10 bases not matched to a gene. This CDR3 is built from 17 residues. CDR1 SGHDT and CDR2 YYEEEE come from the germline V gene. The sample was also linked to a second study, of human thymus T cells. That report adds: Finnish infants who were healthy and having corrective surgery for congenital heart defects made up the donors. Thymus tissue for the work was resected from patients undergoing corrective heart surgery. V and J gene usage appeared biased in thymic and blood repertoires. Related research has reported that thymic repertoires overlap highly among unrelated individuals.

The chain links TRBV5-6 to TRBJ2-3, with 12 bases lining up with TRBD2. This clonotype originated in a boy in the first two years of life with a congenital heart defect. Material for sequencing was thymocytes. CDR3 protein: CASSVRTSGKWADTQYF. CDR3 sequence (DNA): TGTGCCAGCAGCGTACGGACTAGCGGGAAATGGGCAGATACGCAGTATTTT. Based on the CDR3 plus reference TRBV5-6 and TRBJ2-3, the full variable domain is DAGVTQSPTHLIKTRGQQVTLRCSPKSGHDTVSWYQQALGQGPQFIFQYYEEEERQRGNFPDRFSGHQFPNYSSELNVNALLLGDSALYLCASSVRTSGKWADTQYFGPGTRLTVL.